The 10 T cell receptor beta chains below all came from one sample that was sequenced in a study of shared clonotypes between healthy human individuals. TCRdb's table, derived via immunoSEQ multiplex PCR, lists solely in-frame clones and lacks some. The sample has a few million clones; just under 95% are singletons. The sequencing sample was made of naive CD4+ T cells from PBMCs. The subset was: CD45RA+ positively selected. These receptors were taken from a man younger than 35 in good health. Some clones in this sample may be carry-over from other donors' samples.

This chain connects TRBV9 to TRBJ2-3; 13 bases match TRBD2. CDR3 length: 18 amino acids. Germline V gene lookup returns CDR1 SGDLS and CDR2 YYNGEE. The junction had 12 bases not matched to a gene; V was cut back by 4 bases and J by 4 bases. The CDR3 DNA reads TGTGCCAGCAGCACTGGACTAGCGGGAGCTTCTAGCGCAGATACGCAGTATTTT. This gives the protein CASSTGLAGASSADTQYF.

The chain is built from TRBV28 and TRBJ1-2; D remains ambiguous. CDR1 and CDR2 from the germline V gene are MDHEN and SYDVKM. This CDR3 spans 13 amino acids. V gave up 3 bases and J gave up 6 bases, with 11 bases separating them. DNA of the CDR3: TGTGCCAGCAGTTTTCGGACCGGGGATGGCTACACCTTC. Translation: CASSFRTGDGYTF.

This clone was counted only a few times. The sample contains more than one DNA sequence encoding this CDR3. The chain couples TRBV4-3 to TRBJ1-5; D is unclear. The CDR3 covers 13 residues. Deletions cut 1 base from V and 7 bases from J, with 8 bases between. The V gene's germline CDR1 is LGHNA and CDR2 YSLEER. The CDR3 DNA follows: TGCGCCAGCAGCCAAGGATTGGACCAGCCCCAGCATTTT. This sequence encodes CASSQGLDQPQHF.

The V and J genes are TRBV5-4 and TRBJ2-3; 10 bases map to TRBD2. V lost 4 bases to trimming and J lost 6 bases; unmatched junction nucleotides: 11. Germline V gene data show CDR1 as SGHNT and CDR2 as YYREEE (reference sequence). The length of the CDR3 is 16 residues. The CDR3 region has the DNA TGTGCCAGCAGCGTCCTAGCGGGAGATGTAGGTGATACGCAGTATTTT. This translates into CASSVLAGDVGDTQYF.

The chain carries TRBV19 and TRBJ2-1; 12 nucleotides line up with TRBD2. Germline V gives CDR1 LNHDA, CDR2 SQIVND (reference sequence). J lost 4 bases, V lost 8 bases, and 6 bases had no gene match. The CDR3 is 15 amino acids. The CDR3 DNA reads TGTGCCAGTCGAGTCGGGACTAGCGGGTACAATGAGCAGTTCTTC. It yields the protein CASRVGTSGYNEQFF.

The rearrangement links TRBV7-3 to TRBJ1-2; D not certain. V gave up 1 base and J gave up 7 bases, with 16 bases separating them. In germline, CDR1 is SGHTA, CDR2 FQGTGA. The CDR3 runs to 15 residues. The CDR3 sequence: CASSLIPWDEAGYTF. The CDR3 coding sequence is TGTGCCAGCAGCTTAATCCCCTGGGATGAGGCTGGCTACACCTTC.

V and J are TRBV6-1 and TRBJ1-2; 7 bases map to TRBD1. The CDR3 spans 15 residues. With 2 bases clipped from V and 8 bases from J, the junction kept 11 bases outside the gene matches. Germline CDR1 MNHNS, CDR2 SASEGT. The CDR3 protein is CASSELVAGGGGYTF. Written as DNA, the CDR3 is TGTGCCAGCAGTGAATTGGTGGCAGGGGGAGGAGGCTACACCTTC.

This chain links TRBV4-3 with TRBJ2-7; 9 bases line up with TRBD1. CDR3 length: 16 amino acids. The junction had 9 bases not matched to a gene; V was cut back by 0 bases and J by 6 bases. Germline assignment: CDR1 LGHNA and CDR2 YSLEER. CDR3 amino acids: CASSQDPGQGFGEQYF. The CDR3 DNA sequence: TGCGCCAGCAGCCAAGATCCGGGACAGGGATTTGGCGAGCAGTACTTC.

The rearrangement uses TRBV21-1 and TRBJ2-2; TRBD2 is the table's D call, not checked against the DNA. TRBV21-1 constitutes a pseudogene. This CDR3 comprises 17 residues. The DNA for the CDR3 is TGTGCCAGCAGCAAAGGGTGGTGCGGGCAGAACACCGGGGAGCTGTTTTTT. This encodes CASSKGWCGQNTGELFF.

The J gene is TRBJ2-1, the V gene TRBV7-9; D not certain. In germline, CDR1 is SEHNR, CDR2 FQNEAQ (reference sequence). CDR3 length equals 13 residues. Trimming pared 3 bases from V and 10 bases from J, leaving 13 bases between. The CDR3 sequence is CASSFSARREQFF. The CDR3 bases are TGTGCCAGCAGCTTCTCAGCTAGAAGGGAGCAGTTCTTC. The full variable domain, completed using reference TRBV7-9 and TRBJ2-1, is DTGVSQNPRHKITKRGQNVTFRCDPISEHNRLYWYRQTLGQGPEFLTYFQNEAQLEKSRLLSDRFSAERPKGSFSTLEIQRTEQGDSAMYLCASSFSARREQFFGPGTRLTVL.